The 9 T cell receptor beta chains presented below share a single source sample, sequenced in a study of blood T cell repertoires in COVID-19. The table came from immunoSEQ multiplex PCR; TCRdb's copy has only in-frame clones and leaves some out. This table holds some 460,000 clones, roughly 87% found once. Specimen: PBMCs or T cells enriched from blood (not recorded which). All receptors derive from a woman aged 18-29 years who had recovered from COVID-19.

This clone was seen more than once but under ten times. The chain is built from TRBV7-9 and TRBJ1-1; no clear D. Germline CDR1 is SEHNR and CDR2 is FQNEAQ (reference sequence). V was shortened by 0 bases and J by 1 base, with 3 bases between the two germline ends. This CDR3 is 13 amino acids long. CDR3 DNA: TGTGCCAGCAGCTTAGCGGCGAACACTGAAGCTTTCTTT. This sequence encodes CASSLAANTEAFF.

This clone was seen once. The genes are TRBV27 and TRBJ1-2; 8 bases align to TRBD1. V was pared by 5 bases and J by 0 bases, with 8 bases of the junction left unmatched. In germline, CDR1 is MNHEY, CDR2 SMNVEV (reference sequence). This CDR3 has 16 amino acids. In nucleotides, the CDR3 is TGTGCCAGCAGTCCACGACAGGGGCTAGCTAACTATGGCTACACCTTC. The encoded protein is CASSPRQGLANYGYTF.

The rearrangement joins TRBV18 to TRBJ2-1; TRBD2 aligns across 8 bases. Germline values: CDR1 KGHSH, CDR2 LQKENI. This CDR3 has 16 amino acids. V lost 1 base, J lost 10 bases, and 12 bases stayed unmatched. This CDR3 is CASSPLSWSGGDEQFF. The CDR3, as DNA: TGTGCCAGCTCACCACTAAGCTGGTCGGGGGGGGACGAGCAGTTCTTC.

This chain joins TRBV18 and TRBJ2-5; a possible D gene is TRBD2 (5 bases). The CDR3 runs 15 residues. Germline V gene sequence: CDR1 KGHSH, CDR2 LQKENI. Deletions cut 3 bases from V and 2 bases from J, with 13 bases between. This chain's CDR3 is CASSPNQAAQETQYF. The CDR3 bases are TGTGCCAGCTCACCCAACCAAGCGGCACAAGAGACCCAGTACTTC.

The chain links TRBV7-9 to TRBJ1-2; D is unclear. Germline CDR1 and CDR2: SEHNR and FQNEAQ (reference sequence). V lost 1 base and J 8 bases, leaving 11 bases between the germline ends. The CDR3 sequence is 13 residues long. CDR3 protein: CASSLDSWQGYTF. DNA for the CDR3: TGTGCCAGCAGCTTAGATTCATGGCAGGGCTACACCTTC. The whole variable domain, remainder taken from reference TRBV7-9 and TRBJ1-2, is DTGVSQNPRHKITKRGQNVTFRCDPISEHNRLYWYRQTLGQGPEFLTYFQNEAQLEKSRLLSDRFSAERPKGSFSTLEIQRTEQGDSAMYLCASSLDSWQGYTFGSGTRLTVV.

CDR3 protein: CASSLFGQGGSPLHF. The CDR3 nucleotides read TGCGCCAGCAGCTTGTTTGGACAGGGAGGATCACCCCTCCACTTT. The chain uses TRBV5-1 and TRBJ1-6; 8 bases fit TRBD1. V dropped 1 base and J dropped 10; count of bases not matched to a gene: 7. Germline-derived CDR1 and CDR2 are SGHRS and YFSETQ. This CDR3 has 15 residues.

V is TRBV2 and J is TRBJ1-6, with D possibly being TRBD1 (6 bases). The CDR3 has 18 amino acids. With 2 bases removed from V and 10 bases from J, the gap between germline ends came to 24 bases. Germline-derived CDR1 and CDR2 are SNHLY and FYNNEI. CDR3 protein: CASSESPPRGLGGSPLHF. In DNA, the CDR3 is TGTGCCAGCAGTGAAAGCCCCCCTAGGGGGTTAGGAGGCTCACCCCTCCACTTT.

The genes are TRBV28 and TRBJ1-3; D remains unclear. This CDR3 has 15 amino acids. Trimming took 2 bases from V and 0 from J, leaving 8 bases between them. Per germline, CDR1 MDHEN and CDR2 SYDVKM. This CDR3 is CASSLKAGSGNTIYF. CDR3 DNA sequence: TGTGCCAGCAGTTTAAAGGCGGGCTCTGGAAACACCATATATTTT.

CDR3 residues: CASRLNSVRTGELFF. The CDR3 coding sequence is TGTGCCAGCAGATTAAATTCAGTCCGAACCGGGGAGCTGTTTTTT. The genes are TRBV6-6 and TRBJ2-2; D not certain. The CDR3 is 15 residues long. Deletions cut 6 bases from V and 5 bases from J, with 16 bases between. Germline CDR1 MNHNY, CDR2 SVGAGI (reference sequence).